One sample yielded the 5 T cell receptor beta chains listed below, sequenced in a study of T cell responses to AZD1222 COVID-19 vaccine. Profiled with immunoSEQ multiplex PCR; TCRdb holds only in-frame clones, not every one. The sample holds approximately 150,000 clones, around 91% seen once. The sequencing used peripheral blood, collected 28 days after the second AZD1222 dose. These receptors were taken from an adult who received the AZD1222 COVID-19 vaccine.

In this sample, this clone turned up once. This sequence joins TRBV12-2 and TRBJ2-7; the DNA was not compared with TRBD1, the D call given in the table. TRBV12-2 is shown as a pseudogene. There are 14 residues in the CDR3. CDR3 amino acids: CASHRGGFLCEQYF. DNA of the CDR3: TGTGCAAGTCACCGAGGGGGATTTTTGTGCGAGCAGTACTTC.

The rearrangement joins TRBV6-2 or TRBV6-3 to TRBJ1-3, with a weak D call TRBD1 (5 bases). V gave up 6 bases and J gave up 2 bases, with 11 bases separating them. CDR1 is MNHEY and CDR2 is SVGEGT in the germline V gene. The CDR3 is made up of 14 amino acids. The CDR3 sequence is CASSPGTAGNTIYF. In DNA, the CDR3 is TGTGCCAGCAGCCCGGGGACGGCTGGAAACACCATATATTTT.

The chain is built from TRBV7-2 and TRBJ2-6, with 8 nucleotides matching TRBD1. Germline V gene sequence: CDR1 SGHTA, CDR2 FQGNSA. The junction had 7 bases not matched to a gene; V was cut back by 5 bases and J by 1 base. CDR3 length equals 17 residues. The CDR3 DNA reads as TGTGCCAGCAGCGCGGCAGGGGGCGCATCTGGGGCCAACGTCCTGACTTTC. Translating gives CASSAAGGASGANVLTF.

This chain joins TRBV5-8 and TRBJ1-1, with a weak D call TRBD1 (5 bases). Germline assignment: CDR1 SGHTS and CDR2 YDEGEE. V was clipped by 7 bases and J by 4 bases, with 17 bases between them. The CDR3 has 14 amino acids. The CDR3 coding sequence is TGTGCCAGCCGACTGGGGCGCCTGGCCACTGAAGCTTTCTTT. Its translation is CASRLGRLATEAFF.

This sequence joins TRBV3-1 (or the pseudogene TRBV3-2) and TRBJ2-7; 9 bases are shared with TRBD1. CDR1 and CDR2 (germline): LGHDT, YNNKEL (reference sequence). Unmatched junction bases numbered 13, after V lost 3 bases and J lost 7 bases. This CDR3 contains 16 residues. The CDR3 region is CASSHLLGTGSWEQYF. The CDR3, as DNA: TGTGCCAGCAGCCACCTACTGGGGACAGGGAGTTGGGAGCAGTACTTC.